Listed below are T cell receptor beta chains from one sample, sequenced in a study of blood T cell repertoires in COVID-19. Generated by immunoSEQ multiplex PCR, the TCRdb table keeps only in-frame clones and is missing some. The table has about 160,000 clones, 70% to 90% seen once. Sequenced: peripheral blood. These receptors were taken from a man aged 35-49 years with acute or convalescent COVID-19. Each CDR3 is given with its conserved first and last residue. A D gene is named only where the DNA matches it firmly.

V gene	D gene	J gene	CDR3 DNA	CDR3 protein
TRBV7-9	NA	TRBJ1-1	TGTGCCAGCAGCCCGCATCCGGGCAGGGAGGGAAACACTGAAGCTTTCTTT	CASSPHPGREGNTEAFF
TRBV6-5	TRBD1	TRBJ2-2	TGTGCCAGCAGTTACGGACAGGGGGGAACCGGGGAGCTGTTTTTT	CASSYGQGGTGELFF
TRBV5-1	TRBD2	TRBJ2-5	TGCGCCCGCAGCTGGGGGGCGGGGGGCAACCAAGAGACCCAGTACTTC	CARSWGAGGNQETQYF
TRBV4-3	NA	TRBJ2-7	TGCGCCAGCAGCCAAGCCTCGGACAGCTCCTACGAGCAGTACTTC	CASSQASDSSYEQYF
TRBV7-8	NA	TRBJ1-1	TGTGCCAGCAGCTTACCAGATGGCATGAACACTGAAGCTTTCTTT	CASSLPDGMNTEAFF
TRBV5-1	NA	TRBJ2-3	TGCGCCAGCAGCTTCGGGGGGCACACAGATACGCAGTATTTT	CASSFGGHTDTQYF
TRBV6-1	NA	TRBJ2-5	TGTGCCAGCAGTGAAGGCGTAGGGCGGGGACAAGAGACCCAGTACTTC	CASSEGVGRGQETQYF
TRBV11-1	TRBD2	TRBJ2-3	TGTGCCAGCAGCCCCGGGACTAGGGGAGTCACAGATACGCAGTATTTT	CASSPGTRGVTDTQYF
TRBV6-6	TRBD1	TRBJ1-4	TGTGCCAGCAGTCCCCCTCGGGCAGGGGGTGAAAAACTGTTTTTT	CASSPPRAGGEKLFF
TRBV10-3	NA	TRBJ1-1	TGTGCCATCAGGCCCTACAACGGACAGAACACTGAAGCTTTCTTT	CAIRPYNGQNTEAFF